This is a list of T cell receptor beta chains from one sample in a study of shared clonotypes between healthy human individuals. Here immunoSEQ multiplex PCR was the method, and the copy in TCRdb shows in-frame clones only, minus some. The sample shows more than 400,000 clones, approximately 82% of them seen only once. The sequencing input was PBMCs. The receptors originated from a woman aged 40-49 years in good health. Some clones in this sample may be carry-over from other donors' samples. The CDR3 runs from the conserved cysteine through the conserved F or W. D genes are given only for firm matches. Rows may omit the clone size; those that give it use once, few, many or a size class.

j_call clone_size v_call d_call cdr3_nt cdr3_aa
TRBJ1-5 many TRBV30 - TGTGCCTGGAGTAGGCGGGACAATGGCTGGTGGGAGCCCCAGCATTTT CAWSRRDNGWWEPQHF
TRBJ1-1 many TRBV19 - TGTGCCAGTAGTTTGCAGGGGTCGGCGAACACTGAAGCTTTCTTT CASSLQGSANTEAFF
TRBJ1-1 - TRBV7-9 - TGTGCCAGCAGCTTAGGGGTTACGGCCACTGAAGCTTTCTTT CASSLGVTATEAFF
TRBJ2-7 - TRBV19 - TGTGCCAGTAGTATAACGAGGGGCTACGAGCAGTACTTC CASSITRGYEQYF
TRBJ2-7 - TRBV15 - TGTGCCACCAGTCTAGGAGGGACGACCTACGAGCAGTACTTC CATSLGGTTYEQYF
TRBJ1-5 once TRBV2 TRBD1 TGTGCCAGCAGTGTGGACGAGGATGGAGGGGGCGGCGTTCAGCCCCAGCATTTT CASSVDEDGGGGVQPQHF
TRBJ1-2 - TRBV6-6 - TGTGCCAGCAGTGCCGAAGACGACAGGCCAGGCTATGGCTACACCTTC CASSAEDDRPGYGYTF
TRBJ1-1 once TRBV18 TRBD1 TGTGCCAGCTCACCAGGACAGGGGGCTCGGACTGAAGCTTTCTTT CASSPGQGARTEAFF
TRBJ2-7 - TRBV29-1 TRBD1 TGCAGCGTCGCTTTGGGGACAGTGGACGAGCAGTACTTC CSVALGTVDEQYF
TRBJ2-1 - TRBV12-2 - TGTGCAAGTCGCTTCAGGGTCCCGGGACTAGCCTCGAGCTCCTACAATGAGCAGTTCTTC CASRFRVPGLASSSYNEQFF
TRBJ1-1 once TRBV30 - TGTGCCTGGAGTGTACTTACTGAAGCTTTCTTT CAWSVLTEAFF
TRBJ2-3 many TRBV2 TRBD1 TGTGCCAGCAGCACAGGGGGCACCGATACGCAGTATTTT CASSTGGTDTQYF
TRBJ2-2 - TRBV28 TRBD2 TGTGCCAGCAGTTCTGCGGGAGGGAGTGGGGTCGGGGAGCTGTTTTTT CASSSAGGSGVGELFF
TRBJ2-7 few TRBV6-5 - TGTGCCAGCAGGAAAGACAGGTCAAGTACCTACGAGCAGTACTTC CASRKDRSSTYEQYF
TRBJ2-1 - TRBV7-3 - TGTGCCAGCAGCCCGACTAACTACAATGAGCAGTTCTTC CASSPTNYNEQFF
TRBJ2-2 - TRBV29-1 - TGCAGCGTTGGCGGCACCGGGGAGCTGTTTTTT CSVGGTGELFF
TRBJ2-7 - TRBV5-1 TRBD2 TGCGCCAGCAGCTCCCAACTAGCGGGGAAACCCTACGAGCAGTACTTC CASSSQLAGKPYEQYF
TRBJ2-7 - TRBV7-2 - TGTGCCAGCAGCTTAACCGGGAGCTCCTACGAGCAGTACTTC CASSLTGSSYEQYF
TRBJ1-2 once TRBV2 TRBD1 TGTGCCAGCGCTTCGACAGGGAGAATCTATGGCTACACCTTC CASASTGRIYGYTF
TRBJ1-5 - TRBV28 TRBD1 TGTGCCAGCAGCTCAACTTACAGGGGGCTGCATTTT CASSSTYRGLHF
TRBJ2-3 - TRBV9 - TGTGCCAGCAGCGTAGTCCCTACGAAGGGGACGCAGTATTTT CASSVVPTKGTQYF
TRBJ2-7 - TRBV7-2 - TGTGCCAGCAGCTTAGGGCAGAACTACGAGCAGTACTTC CASSLGQNYEQYF